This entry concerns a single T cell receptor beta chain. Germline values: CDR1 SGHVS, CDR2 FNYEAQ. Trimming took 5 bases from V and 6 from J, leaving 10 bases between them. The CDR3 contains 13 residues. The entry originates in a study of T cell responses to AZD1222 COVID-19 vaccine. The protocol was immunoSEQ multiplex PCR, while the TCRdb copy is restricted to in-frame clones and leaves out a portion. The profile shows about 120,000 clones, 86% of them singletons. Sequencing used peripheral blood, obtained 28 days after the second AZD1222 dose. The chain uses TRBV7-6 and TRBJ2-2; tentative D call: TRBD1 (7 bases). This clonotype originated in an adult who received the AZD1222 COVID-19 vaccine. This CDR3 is CASSPRGAGELFF. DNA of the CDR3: TGTGCCAGCAGCCCCAGGGGGGCCGGGGAGCTGTTTTTT.